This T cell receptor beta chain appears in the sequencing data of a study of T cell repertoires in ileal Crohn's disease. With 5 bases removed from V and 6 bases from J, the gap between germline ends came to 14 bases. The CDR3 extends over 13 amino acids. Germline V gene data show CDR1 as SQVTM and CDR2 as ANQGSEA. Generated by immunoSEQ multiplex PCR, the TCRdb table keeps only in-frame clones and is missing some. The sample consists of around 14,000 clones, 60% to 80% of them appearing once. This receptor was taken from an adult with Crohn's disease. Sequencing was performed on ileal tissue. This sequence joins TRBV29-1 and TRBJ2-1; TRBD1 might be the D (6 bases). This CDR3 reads CSVPGTPINEQFF. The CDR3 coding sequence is TGCAGCGTTCCCGGGACACCCATCAATGAGCAGTTCTTC.